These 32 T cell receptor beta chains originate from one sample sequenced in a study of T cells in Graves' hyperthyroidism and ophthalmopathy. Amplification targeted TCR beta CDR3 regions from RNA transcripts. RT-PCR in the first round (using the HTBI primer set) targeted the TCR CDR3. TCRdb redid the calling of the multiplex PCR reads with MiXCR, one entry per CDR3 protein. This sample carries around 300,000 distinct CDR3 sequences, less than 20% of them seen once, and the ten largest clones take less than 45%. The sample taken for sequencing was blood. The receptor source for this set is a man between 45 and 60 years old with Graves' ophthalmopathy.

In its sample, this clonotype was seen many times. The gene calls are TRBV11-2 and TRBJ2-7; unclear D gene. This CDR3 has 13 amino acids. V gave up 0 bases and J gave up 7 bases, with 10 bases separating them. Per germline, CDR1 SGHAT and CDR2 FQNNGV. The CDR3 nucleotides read TGTGCCAGCAGCTTAGAGCGGAGTACGGAGCAGTACTTC. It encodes CASSLERSTEQYF.

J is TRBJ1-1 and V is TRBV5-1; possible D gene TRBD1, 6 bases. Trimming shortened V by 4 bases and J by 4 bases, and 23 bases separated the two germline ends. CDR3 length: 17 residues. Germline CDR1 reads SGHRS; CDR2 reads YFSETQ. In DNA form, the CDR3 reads TGCGCCAGCAGCCCGGGGGGGGCCCAATTAGGTAGCACTGAAGCTTTCTTT. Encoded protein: CASSPGGAQLGSTEAFF.

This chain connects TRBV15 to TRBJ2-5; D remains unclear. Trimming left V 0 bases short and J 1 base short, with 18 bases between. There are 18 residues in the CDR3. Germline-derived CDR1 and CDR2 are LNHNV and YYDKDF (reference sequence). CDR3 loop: CATSRDRRQYGPQETQYF. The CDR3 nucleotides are TGTGCCACCAGCAGAGATAGAAGGCAGTATGGACCCCAAGAGACCCAGTACTTC.

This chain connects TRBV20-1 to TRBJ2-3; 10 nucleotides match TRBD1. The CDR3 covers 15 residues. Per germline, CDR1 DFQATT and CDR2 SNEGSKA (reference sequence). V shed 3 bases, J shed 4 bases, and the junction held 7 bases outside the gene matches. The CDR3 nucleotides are TGCAGTGCTAGGCTGATGACAGGGGGCGCAGATACGCAGTATTTT. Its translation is CSARLMTGGADTQYF.

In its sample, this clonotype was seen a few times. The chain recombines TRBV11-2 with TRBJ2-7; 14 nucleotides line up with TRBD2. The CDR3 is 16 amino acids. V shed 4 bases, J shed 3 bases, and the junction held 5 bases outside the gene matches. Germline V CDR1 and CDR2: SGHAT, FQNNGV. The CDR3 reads CASSSRLAGGFYEQYF. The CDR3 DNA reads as TGTGCCAGCAGCTCTCGACTAGCGGGGGGGTTCTACGAGCAGTACTTC.

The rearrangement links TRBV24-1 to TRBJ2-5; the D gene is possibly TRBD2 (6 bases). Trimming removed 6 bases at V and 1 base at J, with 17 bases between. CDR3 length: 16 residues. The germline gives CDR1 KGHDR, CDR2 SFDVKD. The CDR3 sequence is CATSPGGGRTQETQYF. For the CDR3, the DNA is TGTGCCACCAGTCCAGGCGGAGGGAGGACCCAAGAGACCCAGTACTTC.

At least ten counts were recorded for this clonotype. The CDR3 loop is CSARGLGSLMNTEAFF. As DNA, the CDR3 is TGCAGTGCTAGAGGGTTAGGATCCCTGATGAACACTGAAGCTTTCTTT. This sequence joins TRBV20-1 and TRBJ1-1; D ambiguous. The CDR3 loop spans 16 amino acids. V lost 1 base and J 0 bases, leaving 15 bases between the germline ends. CDR1 DFQATT and CDR2 SNEGSKA come from the germline V gene (reference sequence).

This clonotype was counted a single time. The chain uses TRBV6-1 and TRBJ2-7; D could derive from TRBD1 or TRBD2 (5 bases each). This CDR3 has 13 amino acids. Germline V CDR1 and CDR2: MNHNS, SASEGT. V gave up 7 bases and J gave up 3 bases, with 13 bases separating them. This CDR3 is CASKTGPNYEQYF. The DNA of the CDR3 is TGTGCCAGCAAAACGGGGCCCAACTACGAGCAGTACTTC.

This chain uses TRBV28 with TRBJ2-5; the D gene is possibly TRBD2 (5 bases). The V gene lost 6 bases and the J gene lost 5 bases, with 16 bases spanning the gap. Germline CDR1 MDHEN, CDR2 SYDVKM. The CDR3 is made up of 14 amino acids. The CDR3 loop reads CASSGMVLVETQYF. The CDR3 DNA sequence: TGTGCCAGCAGCGGGATGGTTTTGGTTGAGACCCAGTACTTC.

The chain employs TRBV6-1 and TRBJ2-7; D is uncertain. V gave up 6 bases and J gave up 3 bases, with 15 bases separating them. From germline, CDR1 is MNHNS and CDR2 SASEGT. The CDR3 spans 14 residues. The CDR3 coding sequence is TGTGCCAGCAGCCCTTCCAGGCAGCTCTACGAGCAGTACTTC. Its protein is CASSPSRQLYEQYF.

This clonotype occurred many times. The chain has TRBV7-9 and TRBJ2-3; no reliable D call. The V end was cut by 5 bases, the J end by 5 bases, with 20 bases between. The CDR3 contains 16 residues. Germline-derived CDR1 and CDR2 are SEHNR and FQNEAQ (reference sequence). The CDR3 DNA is TGTGCCAGCAGCAGTCCGACGCGTTCACCGGGAGATACGCAGTATTTT. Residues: CASSSPTRSPGDTQYF.

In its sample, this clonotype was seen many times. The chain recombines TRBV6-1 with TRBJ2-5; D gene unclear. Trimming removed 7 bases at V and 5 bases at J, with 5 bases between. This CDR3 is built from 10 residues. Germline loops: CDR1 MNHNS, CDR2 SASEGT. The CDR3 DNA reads TGTGCCAGCACTCGGGAGACCCAGTACTTC. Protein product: CASTRETQYF.

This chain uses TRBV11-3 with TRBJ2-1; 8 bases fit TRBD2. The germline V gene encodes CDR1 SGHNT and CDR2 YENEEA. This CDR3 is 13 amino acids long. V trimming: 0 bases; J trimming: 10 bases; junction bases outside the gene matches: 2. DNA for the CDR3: TGTGCCAGCAGCTTAGAAATAGCGGGAGAGCAGTTCTTC. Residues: CASSLEIAGEQFF.

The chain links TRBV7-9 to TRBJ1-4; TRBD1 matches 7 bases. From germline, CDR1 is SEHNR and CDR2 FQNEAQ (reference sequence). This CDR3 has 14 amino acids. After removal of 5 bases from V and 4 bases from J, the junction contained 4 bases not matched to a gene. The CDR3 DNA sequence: TGTGCCAGCAGCATTGACAGGGTTAATGAAAAACTGTTTTTT. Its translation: CASSIDRVNEKLFF.

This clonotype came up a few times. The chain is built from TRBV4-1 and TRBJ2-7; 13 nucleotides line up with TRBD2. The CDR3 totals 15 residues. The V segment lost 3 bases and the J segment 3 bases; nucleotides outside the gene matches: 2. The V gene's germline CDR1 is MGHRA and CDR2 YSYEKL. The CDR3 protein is CASSHTSGRVYEQYF. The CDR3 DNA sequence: TGCGCCAGCAGCCATACTAGCGGGAGGGTCTACGAGCAGTACTTC.

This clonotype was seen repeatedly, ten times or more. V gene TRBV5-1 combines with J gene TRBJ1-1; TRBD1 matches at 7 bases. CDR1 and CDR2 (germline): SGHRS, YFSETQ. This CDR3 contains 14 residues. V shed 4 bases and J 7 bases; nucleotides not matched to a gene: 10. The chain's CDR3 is CASSIRQGNYEAFF. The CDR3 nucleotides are TGCGCCAGCAGCATAAGACAGGGCAATTATGAAGCTTTCTTT. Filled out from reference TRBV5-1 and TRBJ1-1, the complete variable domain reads KAGVTQTPRYLIKTRGQQVTLSCSPISGHRSVSWYQQTPGQGLQFLFEYFSETQRNKGNFPGRFSGRQFSNSRSEMNVSTLELGDSALYLCASSIRQGNYEAFFGQGTRLTVV.

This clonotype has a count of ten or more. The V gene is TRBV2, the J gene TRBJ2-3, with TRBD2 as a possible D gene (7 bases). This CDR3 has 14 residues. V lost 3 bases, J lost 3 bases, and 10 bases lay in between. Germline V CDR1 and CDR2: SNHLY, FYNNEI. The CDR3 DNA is TGTGCCAGCAGTGACCGGGGGGCGACAGATACGCAGTATTTT. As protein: CASSDRGATDTQYF.

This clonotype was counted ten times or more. CDR3 nucleotides: TGTGCCAGCTCACCAGACCACGTTTTAGGAGAGACCCAGTACTTC. The encoded protein is CASSPDHVLGETQYF. This rearrangement joins TRBV18 to TRBJ2-5; D remains ambiguous. V shed 2 bases and J shed 4 bases, with 14 bases lying between them. Germline V gene data show CDR1 as KGHSH and CDR2 as LQKENI. The CDR3 has 15 residues.

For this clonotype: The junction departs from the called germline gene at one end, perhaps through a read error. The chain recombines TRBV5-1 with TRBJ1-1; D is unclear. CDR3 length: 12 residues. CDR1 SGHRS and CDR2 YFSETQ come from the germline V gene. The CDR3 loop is CASSLAGYGSIF. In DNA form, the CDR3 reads TGCGCCAGCAGCTTGGCCGGGTACGGATCGATCTTT.

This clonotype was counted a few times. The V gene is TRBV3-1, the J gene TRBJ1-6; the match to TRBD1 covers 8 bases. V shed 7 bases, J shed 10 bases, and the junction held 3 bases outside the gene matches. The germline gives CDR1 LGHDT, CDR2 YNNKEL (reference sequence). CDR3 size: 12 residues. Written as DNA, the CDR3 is TGTGCCAGCACAGGGGGCAGATCACCCCTCCACTTT. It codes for CASTGGRSPLHF.

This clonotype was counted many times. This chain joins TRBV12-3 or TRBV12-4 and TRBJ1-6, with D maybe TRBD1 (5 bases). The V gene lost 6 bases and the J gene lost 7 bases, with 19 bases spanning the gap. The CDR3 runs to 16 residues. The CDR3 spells CASSLNPPRGNSPLHF. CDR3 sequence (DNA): TGTGCCAGCAGCCTGAATCCACCTCGGGGGAATTCACCCCTCCACTTT.

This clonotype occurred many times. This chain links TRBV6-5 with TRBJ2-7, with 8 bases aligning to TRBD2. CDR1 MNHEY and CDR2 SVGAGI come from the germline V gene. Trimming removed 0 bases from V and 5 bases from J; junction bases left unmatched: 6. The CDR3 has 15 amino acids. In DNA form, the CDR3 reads TGTGCCAGCAGTTACTCGGAGCGGGAGAGGGACGAGCAGTACTTC. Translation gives CASSYSERERDEQYF.

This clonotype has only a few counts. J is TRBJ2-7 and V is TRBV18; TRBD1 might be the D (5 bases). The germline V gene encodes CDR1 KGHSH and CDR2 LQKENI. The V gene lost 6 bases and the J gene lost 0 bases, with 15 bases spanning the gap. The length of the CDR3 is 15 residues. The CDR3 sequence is CASSPRAAASYEQYF. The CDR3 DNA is TGTGCCAGCTCCCCCAGGGCCGCTGCCTCCTACGAGCAGTACTTC. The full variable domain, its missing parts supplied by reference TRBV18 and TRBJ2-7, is NAGVMQNPRHLVRRRGQEARLRCSPMKGHSHVYWYRQLPEEGLKFMVYLQKENIIDESGMPKERFSAEFPKEGPSILRIQQVVRGDSAAYFCASSPRAAASYEQYFGPGTRLTVT.

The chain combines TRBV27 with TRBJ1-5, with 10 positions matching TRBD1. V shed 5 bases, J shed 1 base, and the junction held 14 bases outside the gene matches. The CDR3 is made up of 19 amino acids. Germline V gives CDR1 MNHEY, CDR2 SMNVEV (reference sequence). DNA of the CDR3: TGTGCCAGCAGTCCAAAGGGGGACAGGGGTATTGCGAGCAATCAGCCCCAGCATTTT. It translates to CASSPKGDRGIASNQPQHF.

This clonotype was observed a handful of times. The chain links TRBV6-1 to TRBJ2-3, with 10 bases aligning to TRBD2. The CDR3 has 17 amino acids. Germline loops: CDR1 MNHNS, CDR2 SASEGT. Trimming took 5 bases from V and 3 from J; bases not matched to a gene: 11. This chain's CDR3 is CASSPLSSGSRTDTQYF. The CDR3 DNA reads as TGTGCCAGCAGTCCTCTGTCTAGCGGGAGTAGGACAGATACGCAGTATTTT.

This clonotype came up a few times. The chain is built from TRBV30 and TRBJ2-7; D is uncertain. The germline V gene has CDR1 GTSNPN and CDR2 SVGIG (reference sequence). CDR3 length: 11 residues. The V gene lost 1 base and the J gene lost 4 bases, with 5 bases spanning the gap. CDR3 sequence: CAWSGEYEQYF. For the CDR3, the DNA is TGTGCCTGGAGTGGGGAATACGAGCAGTACTTC.

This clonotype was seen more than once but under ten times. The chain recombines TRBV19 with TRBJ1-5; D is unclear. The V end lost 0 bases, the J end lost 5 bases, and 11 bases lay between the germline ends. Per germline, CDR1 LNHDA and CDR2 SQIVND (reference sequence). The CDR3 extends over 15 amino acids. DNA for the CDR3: TGTGCCAGTAGTATAGATCTCCCGCGCGATCAGCCCCAGCATTTT. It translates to CASSIDLPRDQPQHF.

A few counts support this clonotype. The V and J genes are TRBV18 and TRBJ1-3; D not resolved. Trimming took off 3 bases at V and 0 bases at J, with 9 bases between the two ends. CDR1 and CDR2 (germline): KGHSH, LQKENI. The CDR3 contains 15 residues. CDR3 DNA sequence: TGTGCCAGCTCACCGACACCCAGCTCTGGAAACACCATATATTTT. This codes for CASSPTPSSGNTIYF.

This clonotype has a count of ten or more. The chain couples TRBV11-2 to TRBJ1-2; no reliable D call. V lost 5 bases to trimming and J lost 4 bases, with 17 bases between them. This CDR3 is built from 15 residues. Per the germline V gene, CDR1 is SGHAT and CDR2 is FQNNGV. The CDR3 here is CASSHDRVLFYGYTF. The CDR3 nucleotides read TGTGCCAGCAGCCACGATCGGGTACTATTCTATGGCTACACCTTC.

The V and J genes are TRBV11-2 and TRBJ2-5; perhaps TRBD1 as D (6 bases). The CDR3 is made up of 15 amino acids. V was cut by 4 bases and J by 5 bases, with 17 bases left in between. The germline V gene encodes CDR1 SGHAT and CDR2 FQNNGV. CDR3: CASSSTGTPRETQYF. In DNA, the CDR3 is TGTGCCAGCAGCTCAACCGGGACACCAAGGGAGACCCAGTACTTC.

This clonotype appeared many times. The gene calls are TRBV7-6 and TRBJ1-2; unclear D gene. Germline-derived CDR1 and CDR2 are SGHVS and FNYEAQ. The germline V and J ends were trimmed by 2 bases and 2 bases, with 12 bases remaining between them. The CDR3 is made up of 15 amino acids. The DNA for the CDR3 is TGTGCCAGCAGCTTATCCCAGGCCGAGAACTATGGCTACACCTTC. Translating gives CASSLSQAENYGYTF.

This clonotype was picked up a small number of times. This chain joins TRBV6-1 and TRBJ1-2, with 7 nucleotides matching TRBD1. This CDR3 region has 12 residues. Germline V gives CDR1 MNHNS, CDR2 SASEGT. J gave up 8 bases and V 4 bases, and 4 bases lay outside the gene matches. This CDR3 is CASSVDRTGYTF. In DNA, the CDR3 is TGTGCCAGCAGTGTGGACAGGACCGGCTACACCTTC.